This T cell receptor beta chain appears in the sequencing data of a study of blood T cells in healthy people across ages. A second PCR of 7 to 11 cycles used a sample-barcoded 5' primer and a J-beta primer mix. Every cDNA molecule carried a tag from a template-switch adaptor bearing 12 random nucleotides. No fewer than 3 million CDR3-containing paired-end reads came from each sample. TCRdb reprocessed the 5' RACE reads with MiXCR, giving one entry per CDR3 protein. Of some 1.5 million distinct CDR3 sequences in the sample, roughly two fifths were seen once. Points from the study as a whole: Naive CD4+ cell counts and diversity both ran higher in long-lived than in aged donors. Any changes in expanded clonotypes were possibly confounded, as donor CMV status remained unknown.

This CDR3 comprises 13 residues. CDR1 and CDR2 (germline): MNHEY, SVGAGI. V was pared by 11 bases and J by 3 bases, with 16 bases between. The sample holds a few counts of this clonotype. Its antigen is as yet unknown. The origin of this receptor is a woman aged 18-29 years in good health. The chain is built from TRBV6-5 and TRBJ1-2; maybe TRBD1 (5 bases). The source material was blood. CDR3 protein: CAATRAQDYGYTF. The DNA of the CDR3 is TGTGCCGCCACCAGGGCGCAGGACTATGGCTACACCTTC.